These 23 T cell receptor beta chains came from one sample sequenced in a study of T-cell memory formation after mild COVID-19. TCRdb ran MiXCR on the 5' RACE reads and lists one entry per CDR3 protein. The table has roughly 600,000 distinct CDR3 sequences, around 17% seen once. The sample was PBMCs or a T cell subset sorted from them (not recorded which). The origin of the receptors is an adult woman who had mild COVID-19 (a few samples of this study predate the infection). Cell type and time point are not known.

This rearrangement joins TRBV4-1 to TRBJ2-2; 10 bases match TRBD2. There are 17 residues in the CDR3. Germline values: CDR1 MGHRA, CDR2 YSYEKL. J gave up 5 bases and V 4 bases, and 10 bases lay outside the gene matches. The CDR3 loop reads CASSPLLAGIGTGELFF. As DNA, the CDR3 is TGCGCCAGCAGCCCGTTACTAGCGGGGATCGGGACCGGGGAGCTGTTTTTT.

This clonotype was detected a few times. This sequence joins TRBV4-1 and TRBJ1-1; 8 nucleotides match TRBD1. This CDR3 comprises 16 residues. V dropped 6 bases and J dropped 5; count of bases not matched to a gene: 14. Germline V lookup: CDR1 MGHRA, CDR2 YSYEKL. The DNA of the CDR3 is TGCGCCAGCAGTTCTCCGGGACAGGCGTATCGGACTGAAGCTTTCTTT. It encodes CASSSPGQAYRTEAFF.

There are many counts of this clonotype. This chain uses TRBV2 with TRBJ1-5; D possibly corresponds to TRBD1 (5 bases). Germline CDR1 is SNHLY and CDR2 is FYNNEI. This CDR3 has 14 amino acids. V gave up 6 bases and J gave up 2 bases, with 11 bases separating them. The chain's CDR3 is CASSPGWGNQPQHF. The CDR3 bases are TGTGCCAGCAGCCCAGGGTGGGGCAATCAGCCCCAGCATTTT.

The chain combines TRBV5-1 with TRBJ2-1, with D maybe TRBD2 (7 bases). With 0 bases removed from V and 7 bases from J, the gap between germline ends came to 14 bases. The CDR3 covers 15 residues. Germline assignment: CDR1 SGHRS and CDR2 YFSETQ. CDR3 DNA: TGCGCCAGCAGCTTGGTGGGGGGGCCGGGAAATGAGCAGTTCTTC. It yields the protein CASSLVGGPGNEQFF.

This clonotype was recorded a few times. This rearrangement joins TRBV7-2 to TRBJ2-1; D unresolved. V shed 0 bases and J shed 2 bases, with 5 bases lying between them. Germline assignment: CDR1 SGHTA and CDR2 FQGNSA. The CDR3 has 14 amino acids. The CDR3 protein is CASSLAEPYNEQFF. CDR3 coding DNA: TGTGCCAGCAGCTTAGCGGAGCCCTACAATGAGCAGTTCTTC. The full variable domain, with the rest looked up from reference TRBV7-2 and TRBJ2-1, is GAGVSQSPSNKVTEKGKDVELRCDPISGHTALYWYRQSLGQGLEFLIYFQGNSAPDKSGLPSDRFSAERTGGSVSTLTIQRTQQEDSAVYLCASSLAEPYNEQFFGPGTRLTVL.

The rearrangement links TRBV7-9 to TRBJ2-3; TRBD2 agrees at 8 bases. V trimming: 1 base; J trimming: 2 bases; junction bases outside the gene matches: 5. Looked up from germline, CDR1 is SEHNR and CDR2 is FQNEAQ (reference sequence). The CDR3 totals 16 residues. In DNA, the CDR3 is TGTGCCAGCAGCTTAGGGGCGGGAGGACTCACAGATACGCAGTATTTT. Encoded protein: CASSLGAGGLTDTQYF.

This rearrangement joins TRBV5-1 to TRBJ1-2, with TRBD1 matching over 8 bases. This CDR3 is 16 amino acids long. Per the germline V gene, CDR1 is SGHRS and CDR2 is YFSETQ. V lost 6 bases to trimming and J lost 1 base; unmatched junction nucleotides: 11. CDR3 in DNA: TGCGCCAGCACCTCATCCACAGGGGGACTTAACTATGGCTACACCTTC. Its translation is CASTSSTGGLNYGYTF.

This clonotype was recorded a few times. The genes are TRBV7-6 and TRBJ2-1; 8 positions match TRBD1. V lost 3 bases, J lost 3 bases, and 4 bases stayed unmatched. Germline V gene data show CDR1 as SGHVS and CDR2 as FNYEAQ. The CDR3 totals 15 residues. DNA of the CDR3: TGTGCCAGCAGCTTTCAGGGGGCTAACTACAATGAGCAGTTCTTC. Translated, it gives CASSFQGANYNEQFF.

This clonotype was seen a few times. The J gene is TRBJ2-7, the V gene TRBV10-3; D uncertain. The CDR3 extends over 14 amino acids. V was pared by 4 bases and J by 2 bases, with 12 bases between. CDR1 and CDR2 (germline): ENHRY, SYGVKD. The CDR3, as DNA: TGTGCCATCAGTGCGACCCCTGAAACCTACGAGCAGTACTTC. Protein product: CAISATPETYEQYF.

The chain is built from TRBV3-1 and TRBJ2-7, with no clear D. This CDR3 contains 12 residues. Germline CDR1 reads LGHDT; CDR2 reads YNNKEL (reference sequence). Trimming took off 8 bases at V and 6 bases at J, with 14 bases between the two ends. CDR3 loop: CASERVGGEQYF. CDR3 DNA sequence: TGTGCCAGCGAAAGGGTTGGCGGCGAGCAGTACTTC.

This clonotype was counted ten times or more. The chain combines TRBV5-1 with TRBJ2-1; tentatively, D is TRBD2 (5 bases). This CDR3 spans 14 amino acids. V was shortened by 6 bases and J by 4 bases, with 14 bases between the two germline ends. Germline CDR1 reads SGHRS; CDR2 reads YFSETQ. The CDR3 is CASTAGSLYNEQFF. The CDR3, as DNA: TGCGCCAGCACTGCGGGCTCCTTATACAATGAGCAGTTCTTC.

Only a few counts were recorded for this clonotype. The V call is TRBV19, the J call TRBJ2-3; 9 bases are shared with TRBD2. Germline V gives CDR1 LNHDA, CDR2 SQIVND (reference sequence). V gave up 4 bases and J gave up 2 bases; unmatched junction bases: 10. This CDR3 region has 17 residues. DNA for the CDR3: TGTGCCAGTAGTACCAGGGGACTAGCTCAAGACACAGATACGCAGTATTTT. The encoded protein is CASSTRGLAQDTDTQYF.

The V gene is TRBV5-1, the J gene TRBJ1-2; D not resolved. Germline CDR1 reads SGHRS; CDR2 reads YFSETQ. The CDR3 extends over 14 amino acids. The V gene lost 0 bases and the J gene lost 6 bases, with 12 bases spanning the gap. The CDR3 bases are TGCGCCAGCAGCTTGGAGGTTCCCTATCATGGCTACACCTTC. Encoded protein: CASSLEVPYHGYTF.

The chain recombines TRBV20-1 with TRBJ2-3, with unresolved D. This CDR3 is built from 15 residues. Trimming stripped 2 bases from V and 0 bases from J, with 12 bases between. Germline V CDR1 and CDR2: DFQATT, SNEGSKA (reference sequence). The CDR3: CSARSVSYSTDTQYF. DNA of the CDR3: TGCAGTGCTAGATCAGTGAGTTATAGCACAGATACGCAGTATTTT.

Regarding this clonotype: Germline and junction disagree at one end, which may indicate a read error. The chain employs TRBV12-3 or TRBV12-4 and TRBJ1-3; D is unclear. This CDR3 is 13 amino acids long. The CDR3 DNA is TGTGCCAGCAGTCCCCTAGCGAGTTCTCGGCTATTTTTT. Its translation is CASSPLASSRLFF.

The chain employs TRBV7-9 and TRBJ1-5; D ambiguous. Germline V CDR1 and CDR2: SEHNR, FQNEAQ (reference sequence). This CDR3 is built from 13 residues. V dropped 5 bases and J dropped 9 bases, with 14 bases sitting between them. CDR3: CASSEGARGPQHF. The CDR3 DNA sequence: TGTGCCAGCAGCGAGGGCGCCCGGGGGCCCCAGCATTTT.

This sequence joins TRBV7-2 and TRBJ1-1; D is perhaps TRBD1 (6 bases). CDR3 length: 15 amino acids. In germline, CDR1 is SGHTA, CDR2 FQGNSA. The V and J ends lost 3 bases and 0 bases respectively, with 11 bases between them. CDR3 residues: CASSFWGAVNTEAFF. CDR3 coding DNA: TGTGCCAGCAGCTTTTGGGGGGCCGTGAACACTGAAGCTTTCTTT.

The gene calls are TRBV20-1 and TRBJ2-1; 9 bases are a match to TRBD2. V dropped 3 bases and J dropped 8; count of bases not matched to a gene: 11. Germline loops: CDR1 DFQATT, CDR2 SNEGSKA (reference sequence). The CDR3 consists of 15 residues. The CDR3 DNA reads as TGCAGTGCTAGTGCAGCGGGAGGAGGAAGCGATGAGCAGTTCTTC. Residues: CSASAAGGGSDEQFF.

This clonotype was seen a handful of times. The chain recombines TRBV7-2 with TRBJ1-5; TRBD1 is a possible D gene (5 bases). Trimming took off 2 bases at V and 5 bases at J, with 10 bases between the two ends. The CDR3 totals 14 residues. Germline V gene sequence: CDR1 SGHTA, CDR2 FQGNSA. The CDR3 DNA reads TGTGCCAGCAGCTTATGGGGGATAGATCAGCCCCAGCATTTT. This sequence encodes CASSLWGIDQPQHF. The full variable domain, with the rest looked up from reference TRBV7-2 and TRBJ1-5, is GAGVSQSPSNKVTEKGKDVELRCDPISGHTALYWYRQSLGQGLEFLIYFQGNSAPDKSGLPSDRFSAERTGGSVSTLTIQRTQQEDSAVYLCASSLWGIDQPQHFGDGTRLSIL.

Only a few counts were recorded for this clonotype. V is TRBV24-1 and J is TRBJ2-5; a weak D match, TRBD1 (6 bases). The V end lost 1 base, the J end lost 4 bases, and 12 bases lay between the germline ends. Germline lookup yields CDR1 KGHDR and CDR2 SFDVKD. There are 15 residues in the CDR3. In DNA form, the CDR3 reads TGTGCCACCAGTGATTTAACGGGACAAAGAGAGACCCAGTACTTC. Protein product: CATSDLTGQRETQYF.

The chain couples TRBV3-1 to TRBJ2-7, with D possibly matching TRBD2 (6 bases). Between the trimmed V and J ends, which lost 2 bases and 7 bases, there was a span of 6 bases. Per the germline V gene, CDR1 is LGHDT and CDR2 is YNNKEL (reference sequence). The CDR3 contains 11 residues. CDR3 sequence: CASSQLAEQYF. CDR3 nucleotides: TGTGCCAGCAGCCAACTAGCGGAGCAGTACTTC.

The genes are TRBV5-6 and TRBJ1-5; no firm D call. The CDR3 length is 14 residues. V lost 1 base, J lost 6 bases, and 11 bases lay in between. Per germline, CDR1 SGHDT and CDR2 YYEEEE. The CDR3 loop is CASSLFRVGQPQHF. The CDR3 DNA reads as TGTGCCAGCAGCTTGTTTCGGGTGGGTCAGCCCCAGCATTTT.

The V gene is TRBV30, the J gene TRBJ1-1; D perhaps matches TRBD1 (5 bases). This CDR3 has 16 residues. Germline V gene data show CDR1 as GTSNPN and CDR2 as SVGIG (reference sequence). V dropped 0 bases and J dropped 2 bases, with 16 bases sitting between them. CDR3 bases: TGTGCCTGGAGTGTCCCCAACCGACAGCGCAACACTGAAGCTTTCTTT. Protein product: CAWSVPNRQRNTEAFF.